This T cell receptor beta chain was obtained from a study of blood T cell repertoires in COVID-19. In the study overall: COVID-19 samples from acute and convalescent phases originated in the United States, Italy and Spain. Sources were T cells, B-cell-depleted T cells, or PBMCs; the material itself was cDNA or gDNA.

Per the original methods: By means of reference gene primer amplification, nucleated cell counts were estimated. Sequencing used immunoSEQ multiplex PCR; TCRdb keeps in-frame clones, though not all of them. V, J and clone size are taken as reported in that table, and D and trimming were inferred from the DNA itself. Altogether roughly 250,000 clones are present, approximately 84% being singletons, with the ten largest covering 8.6%. Germline V gives CDR1 SGHRS, CDR2 YFSETQ. The CDR3 has 13 amino acids. The V and J ends lost 6 bases and 10 bases, in that order; junction bases with no gene match: 7. The receptor was isolated from a human donor in a cohort sampled during active COVID-19. Input material: peripheral blood. The V gene is TRBV5-1, the J gene TRBJ2-1; 10 nucleotides line up with TRBD2. CDR3 nucleotides: TGCGCCAGCACGAGGACTAGCGGTTCCGAGCAGTTCTTC. Translation gives CASTRTSGSEQFF. The full variable domain, rest sourced from reference TRBV5-1 and TRBJ2-1, is KAGVTQTPRYLIKTRGQQVTLSCSPISGHRSVSWYQQTPGQGLQFLFEYFSETQRNKGNFPGRFSGRQFSNSRSEMNVSTLELGDSALYLCASTRTSGSEQFFGPGTRLTVL.